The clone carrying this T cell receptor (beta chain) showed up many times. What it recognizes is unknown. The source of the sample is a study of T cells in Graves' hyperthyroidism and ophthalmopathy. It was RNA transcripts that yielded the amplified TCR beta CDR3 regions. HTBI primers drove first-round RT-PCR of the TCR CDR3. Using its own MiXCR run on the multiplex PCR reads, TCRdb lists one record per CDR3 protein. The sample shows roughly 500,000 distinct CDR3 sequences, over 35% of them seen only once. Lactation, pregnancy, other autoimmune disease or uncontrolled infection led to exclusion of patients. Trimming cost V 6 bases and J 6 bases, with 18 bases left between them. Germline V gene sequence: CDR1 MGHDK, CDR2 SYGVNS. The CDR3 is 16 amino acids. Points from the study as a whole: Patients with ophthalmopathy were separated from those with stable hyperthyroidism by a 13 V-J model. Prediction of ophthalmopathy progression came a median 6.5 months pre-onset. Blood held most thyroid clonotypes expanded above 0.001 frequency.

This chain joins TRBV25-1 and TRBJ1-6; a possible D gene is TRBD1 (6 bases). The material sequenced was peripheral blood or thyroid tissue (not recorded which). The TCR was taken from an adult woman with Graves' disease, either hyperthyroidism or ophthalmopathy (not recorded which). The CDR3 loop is CASRSQKGVGNSPLHF. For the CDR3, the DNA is TGTGCCAGCAGATCCCAGAAGGGGGTCGGTAATTCACCCCTCCACTTT.